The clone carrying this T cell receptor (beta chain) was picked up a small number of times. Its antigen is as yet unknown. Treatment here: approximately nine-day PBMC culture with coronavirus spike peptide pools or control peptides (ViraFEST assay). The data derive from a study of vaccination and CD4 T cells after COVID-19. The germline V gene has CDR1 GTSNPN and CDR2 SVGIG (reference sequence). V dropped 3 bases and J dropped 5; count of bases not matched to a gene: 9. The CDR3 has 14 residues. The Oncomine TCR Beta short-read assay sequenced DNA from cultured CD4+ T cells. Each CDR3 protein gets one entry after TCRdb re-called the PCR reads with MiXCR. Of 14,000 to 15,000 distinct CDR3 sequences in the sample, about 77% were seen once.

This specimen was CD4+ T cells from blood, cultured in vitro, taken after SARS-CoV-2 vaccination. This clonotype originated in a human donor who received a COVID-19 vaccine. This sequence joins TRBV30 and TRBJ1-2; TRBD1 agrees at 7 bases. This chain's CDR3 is CAWRGEGAFYGYTF. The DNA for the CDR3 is TGTGCCTGGAGAGGTGAGGGGGCGTTTTATGGCTACACCTTC.